This T cell receptor beta chain was profiled in a study of shared clonotypes between healthy human individuals. The overall study: CD8 memory received one plate per donor, CD8 naive two, CD4 memory three and CD4 naive three.

There are 12 residues in the CDR3. CDR1 LGHNA and CDR2 YSLEER come from the germline V gene. Deletions cut 3 bases from V and 10 bases from J, with 10 bases between. On this clone: What it binds is not known.

The data were produced by immunoSEQ multiplex PCR, yet TCRdb's version contains in-frame clones alone and is incomplete. The sample yields 2 million to 2.5 million clones, approximately 96% seen once. Study results and limitations: Several donors showed sharing of approximately 5% of naive CD4 clonotypes. Sorted-subset sequencing, rarefaction showed, was incomplete despite large depth.

This receptor was taken from a man younger than 35 in good health. The sample was naive CD4+ T cells sorted from blood. Subset defined: CD45RA+ positively selected. This chain links TRBV4-3 with TRBJ2-1; D gene unclear. In DNA, the CDR3 is TGCGCCAGCAGCCAGGCCTTTGGGGAGCAGTTCTTC. It encodes CASSQAFGEQFF.